The T cell receptor beta chain under discussion was sequenced for a study of cytomegalovirus exposure and HLA in healthy donors. Looking at the study overall: The roughly 700 first-cohort repertoires shared a platform with the approximately 110 validation repertoires, as reported in a later analysis.

This clone turned up a few times. Its matching antigen is unknown. Using immunoSEQ multiplex PCR, the repertoire was profiled, and TCRdb retains in-frame clones only, with some absent. The data contain 250,000 to 300,000 clones, around 91% of them singletons. The germline V and J ends were trimmed by 6 bases and 2 bases, with 22 bases remaining between them. This CDR3 is 17 amino acids long. Looked up from germline, CDR1 is LNHDA and CDR2 is SQIVND (reference sequence). Overall study findings and caveats: The authors enumerated roughly 160 TCR beta chains as linked to cytomegalovirus. Most TCR sequences were uncommon, yet certain public TCRs appeared in many donors.

The sequencing input was PBMCs. The chain carries TRBV19 and TRBJ1-2; no reliable D call. The TCR was taken from a woman under 30 in good health and CMV-seronegative. The CDR3 sequence is CASSPYHPGRGNYGYTF. CDR3 coding DNA: TGTGCCAGTAGCCCATATCATCCCGGCAGAGGAAACTATGGCTACACCTTC. The full variable domain, its missing parts supplied by reference TRBV19 and TRBJ1-2, is DGGITQSPKYLFRKEGQNVTLSCEQNLNHDAMYWYRQDPGQGLRLIYYSQIVNDFQKGDIAEGYSVSREKKESFPLTVTSAQKNPTAFYLCASSPYHPGRGNYGYTFGSGTRLTVV.